These T cell receptor beta chains were read from a single sample in a study of shared clonotypes between healthy human individuals. The repertoire was sequenced with immunoSEQ multiplex PCR; TCRdb's copy has only in-frame clones and lacks some. The sample contains about 680,000 clones, less than 85% of which appear only once. Material for sequencing was memory CD4+ T cells sorted from blood. The receptors stem from a woman under 40 in good health. CDR3s include the opening cysteine and the closing phenylalanine or tryptophan. The D gene is left open where the match is weak. Expanded clones get a size class; other rows say once, few or many, or leave the size out.

D: TRBD1
J: TRBJ1-5
size: .
V: TRBV27
DNA: TGTGCCAGCAGTACGAGGGACAGGGTAAAGCCCCAGCATTTT
CDR3: CASSTRDRVKPQHF

D: .
J: TRBJ2-1
size: .
V: TRBV15
DNA: TGTGCCACCAGCAGAGATCCGGGCTCCTACAATGAGCAGTTCTTC
CDR3: CATSRDPGSYNEQFF

D: .
J: TRBJ1-1
size: .
V: TRBV27
DNA: TGTGCCAGCAGTCAGTCTCTTATGAACACTGAAGCTTTCTTT
CDR3: CASSQSLMNTEAFF

D: TRBD2
J: TRBJ2-1
size: .
V: TRBV28
DNA: TGTGCCAGCGCTCCAGGCGGGACTAGCGGGAAGAATGAGCAGTTCTTC
CDR3: CASAPGGTSGKNEQFF

D: .
J: TRBJ2-3
size: .
V: TRBV19
DNA: TGTGCCAGTAGCGTCCGGGATACGCAGTATTTT
CDR3: CASSVRDTQYF

D: .
J: TRBJ2-6
size: .
V: TRBV5-1
DNA: TGCGCCAGCAGCTTGGAAACGGGCCCGAGGATCTCTGGGGCCAACGTCCTGACTTTC
CDR3: CASSLETGPRISGANVLTF

D: .
J: TRBJ1-6
size: .
V: TRBV12-2
DNA: TGTGCAAGCCTGCCCAGGGAGGGAGTTTGCTATAATTCACCCCTCCACTTT
CDR3: CASLPREGVCYNSPLHF

D: TRBD1
J: TRBJ2-5
size: .
V: TRBV6-1
DNA: TGTGCCAGCAGCGGACAGGGTGGCCTTCAAGAGACCCAGTACTTC
CDR3: CASSGQGGLQETQYF

D: .
J: TRBJ1-1
size: few
V: TRBV6-1
DNA: TGTGCCAGCAGCCGTGACAGCGACACTGAAGCTTTCTTT
CDR3: CASSRDSDTEAFF

D: .
J: TRBJ1-2
size: few
V: TRBV16
DNA: TGTGCCAGCAGCCAGCAGGGAGAACCCGCGGGTGGCTACACCTTC
CDR3: CASSQQGEPAGGYTF

D: .
J: TRBJ2-2
size: .
V: TRBV25-1
DNA: TGTGCCAGCAGTGATACTCAGGGTTTCACCGGGGAGCTGTTTTTT
CDR3: CASSDTQGFTGELFF

D: .
J: TRBJ1-4
size: .
V: TRBV6-6
DNA: TGTGCCAGCAGTTTGGGTGAAAAACTGTTTTTT
CDR3: CASSLGEKLFF

D: TRBD1
J: TRBJ2-2
size: .
V: TRBV7-6
DNA: TGTGCCAGCAGCTCATCAGGGGGCGGCGGGGAGCTGTTTTTT
CDR3: CASSSSGGGGELFF

D: .
J: TRBJ1-4
size: .
V: TRBV11-1
DNA: TGTGCCAGCAGCTCCGCTGTCGAGGAAAAACTGTTTTTT
CDR3: CASSSAVEEKLFF

D: .
J: TRBJ2-7
size: .
V: TRBV16
DNA: TGTGCCAGCGGACCGGGCGGGCCCTACGAGCAGTACTTC
CDR3: CASGPGGPYEQYF

D: TRBD2
J: TRBJ2-5
size: .
V: TRBV23-1
DNA: TGCGCCAGCAGTCCGTCGGGAGGAGCTGAGACCCAGTACTTC
CDR3: CASSPSGGAETQYF

D: TRBD2
J: TRBJ2-1
size: .
V: TRBV7-8
DNA: TGTGCCAGCAGCTTAGGTCTAGCGGGAGGACGTGAGCAGTTCTTC
CDR3: CASSLGLAGGREQFF

D: TRBD2
J: TRBJ2-7
size: .
V: TRBV5-1
DNA: TGCGCCAGCAGCGCCCCCGGGGGGGGGCGGAGGGGTTACGAGCAGTACTTC
CDR3: CASSAPGGGRRGYEQYF

D: TRBD1
J: TRBJ2-5
size: .
V: TRBV10-3
DNA: TGTGCCACCGGGACAGCCCAAGAGACCCAGTACTTC
CDR3: CATGTAQETQYF

D: TRBD1
J: TRBJ2-2
size: .
V: TRBV15
DNA: TGTGCCACCAGCAGAGTGGACAGGGACACCGGGGAGCTGTTTTTT
CDR3: CATSRVDRDTGELFF

D: .
J: TRBJ2-2
size: once
V: TRBV6-6
DNA: TGTGCCAGCAGTTACCCCACGGGCACCGGGGAGCTGTTTTTT
CDR3: CASSYPTGTGELFF

D: TRBD1
J: TRBJ1-2
size: .
V: TRBV28
DNA: TGTGCCAGCAGTTCCAGACAGGGGTTTGAGGACTATGGCTACACCTTC
CDR3: CASSSRQGFEDYGYTF

D: .
J: TRBJ1-5
size: .
V: TRBV4-1
DNA: TGCGCCAGCAGCAAGGACGTTAATCAGCCCCAGCATTTT
CDR3: CASSKDVNQPQHF

D: TRBD2
J: TRBJ2-7
size: few
V: TRBV5-4
DNA: TGTGCCAGCAGCAGGACTAGCTGGTACTCCTACGAGCAGTACTTC
CDR3: CASSRTSWYSYEQYF

D: .
J: TRBJ2-1
size: .
V: TRBV2
DNA: TGTGCCAGCAGTGAGCTCCGGCAGGACAATGAGCAGTTCTTC
CDR3: CASSELRQDNEQFF

D: .
J: TRBJ2-7
size: .
V: TRBV25-1
DNA: TGTGCCAGCAGTGGGCAGTCTCCACTAGGGGAGCAGTACTTC
CDR3: CASSGQSPLGEQYF

D: .
J: TRBJ1-2
size: .
V: TRBV30
DNA: TGTGCCTCAAACAGGCGGGTTGGGGGCTACACCTTC
CDR3: CASNRRVGGYTF